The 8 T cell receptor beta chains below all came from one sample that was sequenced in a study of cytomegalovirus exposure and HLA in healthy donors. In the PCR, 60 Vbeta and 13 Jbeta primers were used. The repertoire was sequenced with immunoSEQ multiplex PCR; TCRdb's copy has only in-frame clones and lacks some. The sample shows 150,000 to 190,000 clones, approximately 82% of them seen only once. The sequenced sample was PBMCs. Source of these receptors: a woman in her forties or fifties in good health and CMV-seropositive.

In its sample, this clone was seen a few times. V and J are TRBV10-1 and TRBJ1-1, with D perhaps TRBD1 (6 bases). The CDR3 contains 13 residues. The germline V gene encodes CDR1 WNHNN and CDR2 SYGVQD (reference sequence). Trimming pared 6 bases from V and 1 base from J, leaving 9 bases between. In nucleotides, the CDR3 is TGCGCCAGCAGCGCACAGGGGAACACTGAAGCTTTCTTT. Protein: CASSAQGNTEAFF.

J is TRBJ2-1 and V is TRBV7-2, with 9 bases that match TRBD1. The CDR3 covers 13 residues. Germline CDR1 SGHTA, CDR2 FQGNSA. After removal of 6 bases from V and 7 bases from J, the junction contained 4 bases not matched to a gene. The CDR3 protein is CASSRDRENEQFF. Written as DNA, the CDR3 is TGTGCCAGCAGTCGGGACAGGGAGAATGAGCAGTTCTTC. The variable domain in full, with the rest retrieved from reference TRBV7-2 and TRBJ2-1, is GAGVSQSPSNKVTEKGKDVELRCDPISGHTALYWYRQSLGQGLEFLIYFQGNSAPDKSGLPSDRFSAERTGGSVSTLTIQRTQQEDSAVYLCASSRDRENEQFFGPGTRLTVL.

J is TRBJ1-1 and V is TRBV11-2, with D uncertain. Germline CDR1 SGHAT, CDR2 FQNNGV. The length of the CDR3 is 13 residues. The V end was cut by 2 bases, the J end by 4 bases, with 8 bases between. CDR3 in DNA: TGTGCCAGCAGCTTAAGGAGAGGCACTGAAGCTTTCTTT. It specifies CASSLRRGTEAFF. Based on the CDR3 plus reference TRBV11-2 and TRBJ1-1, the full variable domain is EAGVAQSPRYKIIEKRQSVAFWCNPISGHATLYWYQQILGQGPKLLIQFQNNGVVDDSQLPKDRFSAERLKGVDSTLKIQPAKLEDSAVYLCASSLRRGTEAFFGQGTRLTVV.

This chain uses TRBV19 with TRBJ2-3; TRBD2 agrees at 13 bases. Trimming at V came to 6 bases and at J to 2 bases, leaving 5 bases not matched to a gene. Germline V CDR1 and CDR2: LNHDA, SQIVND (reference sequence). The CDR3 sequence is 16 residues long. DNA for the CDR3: TGTGCCAGTAGCCTACTAGCGGGGGGGTTCACAGATACGCAGTATTTT. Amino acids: CASSLLAGGFTDTQYF.

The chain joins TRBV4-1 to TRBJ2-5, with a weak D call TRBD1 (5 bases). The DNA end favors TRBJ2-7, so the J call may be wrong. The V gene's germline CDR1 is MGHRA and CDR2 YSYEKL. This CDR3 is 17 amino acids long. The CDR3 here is CASSQEGHGNIVSEQYF. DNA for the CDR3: TGCGCCAGCAGCCAAGAAGGACATGGGAATATAGTCTCCGAGCAGTACTTC.

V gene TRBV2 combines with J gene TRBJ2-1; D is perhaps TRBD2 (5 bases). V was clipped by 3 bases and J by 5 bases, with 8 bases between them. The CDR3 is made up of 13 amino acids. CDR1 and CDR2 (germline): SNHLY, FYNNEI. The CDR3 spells CASSDAADNEQFF. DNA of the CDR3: TGTGCCAGCAGTGACGCAGCGGACAATGAGCAGTTCTTC.

CDR3 region: CASSWGDGTGQYF. The CDR3 nucleotides are TGTGCCAGCAGTTGGGGCGACGGGACAGGGCAGTATTTT. This sequence joins TRBV6-6 and TRBJ2-3, with TRBD1 matching 8 bases. Trimming took 4 bases from V and 11 from J; bases not matched to a gene: 8. Germline values: CDR1 MNHNY, CDR2 SVGAGI (reference sequence). CDR3 size: 13 residues.

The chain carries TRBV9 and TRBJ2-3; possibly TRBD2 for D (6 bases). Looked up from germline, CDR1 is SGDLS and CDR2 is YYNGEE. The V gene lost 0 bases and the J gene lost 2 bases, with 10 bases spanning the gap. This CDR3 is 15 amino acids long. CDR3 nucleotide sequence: TGTGCCAGCAGCGTAGCCGGGAGTTACACAGATACGCAGTATTTT. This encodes CASSVAGSYTDTQYF.